One sample yielded the 9 T cell receptor beta chains listed below, sequenced in a study of vaccination effects on CD4 cells after COVID-19. The antigens of these receptors remain unknown. Repertoires were generated with immunoSEQ multiplex PCR, while TCRdb's copy carries only in-frame clones and drops some. The sample shows about 71,000 clones, around 76% of them seen only once. Sequencing followed a ViraFEST assay step that expanded antigen-specific CD4+ T cells with viral peptide pools. Cultured cells yielded isolated CD4+ T cells after around 9 days. The healthy vaccine recipients, who had no prior SARS-CoV-2 infection, showed negative nucleocapsid antibodies. The input for sequencing was CD4+ T cells from PBMCs cultured with HCoV-OC43 spike peptides, taken before COVID-19 vaccination. Noted subset: HCoV-OC43 spike overlapping peptide pool stimulation. Every receptor here comes from a human donor who received a COVID-19 vaccine.

V is TRBV28 and J is TRBJ1-4; maybe TRBD1 (5 bases). Deletions cut 8 bases from V and 2 bases from J, with 6 bases between. The CDR3 covers 12 residues. CDR1 and CDR2 (germline): MDHEN, SYDVKM. The CDR3 loop reads CASRGTNEKLFF. CDR3 sequence (DNA): TGTGCCAGCCGGGGGACTAATGAAAAACTGTTTTTT.

In this sample, this clone turned up a few times. The V and J genes are TRBV4-1 and TRBJ1-5; D is undetermined. Germline-derived CDR1 and CDR2 are MGHRA and YSYEKL. V was trimmed by 4 bases and J by 1 base, leaving 5 bases between them. CDR3 length: 13 amino acids. The CDR3 DNA follows: TGCGCCAGCAGCCCAACGAGCAATCAGCCCCAGCATTTT. This sequence encodes CASSPTSNQPQHF.

The J gene is TRBJ2-7, the V gene TRBV18; D possibly corresponds to TRBD2 (5 bases). V was cut by 6 bases and J by 6 bases, with 21 bases left in between. CDR1 and CDR2 (germline): KGHSH, LQKENI. CDR3 length equals 15 residues. The CDR3 sequence: CASSPGRSGGSEQYV. Written as DNA, the CDR3 is TGTGCCAGCTCTCCCGGAAGATCCGGCGGGTCCGAGCAGTACGTC.

In this sample, this clone turned up a few times. V usage is TRBV7-2 and J usage is TRBJ2-2; D is undetermined. The V end was cut by 8 bases, the J end by 0 bases, with 10 bases between. The CDR3 is 14 residues long. Germline CDR1 SGHTA, CDR2 FQGNSA. CDR3 region: CASARQANTGELFF. For the CDR3, the DNA is TGTGCCAGCGCCCGGCAGGCGAACACCGGGGAGCTGTTTTTT.

V gene TRBV27 combines with J gene TRBJ2-3, with D uncertain. The CDR3 loop spans 11 amino acids. Between the trimmed V and J ends, which lost 8 bases and 7 bases, there was a span of 10 bases. Germline CDR1 reads MNHEY; CDR2 reads SMNVEV (reference sequence). The DNA of the CDR3 is TGTGCCAGCGGTTACGGCCATACGCAGTATTTT. Amino acid sequence: CASGYGHTQYF.

With respect to this clone: At one boundary the junction diverges from the germline segment, which might be a read error. The DNA of the CDR3 is TGTGCCACCAGCAGGAAGACAGGGGCGAAAACCGGGGAGCTGTTTTTT. Protein product: CATSRKTGAKTGELFF. The chain recombines TRBV15 with TRBJ2-2; TRBD1 aligns across 8 bases. Germline lookup yields CDR1 LNHNV and CDR2 YYDKDF (reference sequence). The CDR3 consists of 16 residues.

CDR3 loop: CASGPGHRDETQYF. For the CDR3, the DNA is TGTGCTAGTGGTCCTGGGCACAGGGATGAGACCCAGTACTTC. V usage is TRBV12-5 and J usage is TRBJ2-5; D is possibly TRBD1 (6 bases). Germline CDR1 LGHNT, CDR2 FRNRAP. The CDR3 runs to 14 residues. Trimming pared 5 bases from V and 5 bases from J, leaving 15 bases between.

V is TRBV4-3 and J is TRBJ2-3; 10 nucleotides line up with TRBD2. The V and J ends lost 3 bases and 7 bases, in that order; junction bases with no gene match: 7. The germline V gene encodes CDR1 LGHNA and CDR2 YSLEER. The CDR3 is 15 amino acids. The CDR3 here is CASSQMSGGANTQYF. CDR3 sequence (DNA): TGCGCCAGCAGCCAGATGAGCGGGGGGGCGAATACGCAGTATTTT.

The CDR3 nucleotides are TGTGCCAGCAGCCCTCCCCTAGCGCAAGAGACCCAGTACTTC. Its translation: CASSPPLAQETQYF. The chain links TRBV9 to TRBJ2-5; the D gene is possibly TRBD2 (6 bases). V gave up 4 bases and J gave up 2 bases, with 12 bases separating them. CDR1 is SGDLS, CDR2 YYNGEE, per germline. This CDR3 has 14 residues.